This T cell receptor (beta chain) appears in the sequencing data of a study of T cell changes during pregnancy in multiple sclerosis. Using immunoSEQ multiplex PCR, the repertoire was profiled, and TCRdb retains in-frame clones only, with some absent. The sample has tens of thousands of clones; roughly 90% are singletons. This clonotype was sampled from a female donor in good health, enrolled as a control in a pregnancy study. The material sequenced was peripheral blood, taken in the third trimester of pregnancy.

The CDR3 region has the DNA TGTGCCAGCAGTCTGAACACCGGGGAGCTGTTTTTT. This sequence encodes CASSLNTGELFF. The chain uses TRBV9 and TRBJ2-2; D is ambiguous. The CDR3 runs to 12 residues. Germline V CDR1 and CDR2: SGDLS, YYNGEE. V was shortened by 5 bases and J by 1 base, with 3 bases between the two germline ends.